The 20 T cell receptor beta chains in this list originate from one sample, sequenced in a study of CD4 and CD8 cells across lung adenocarcinoma regions. TCRdb recomputed calls from the PCR reads with MiXCR, one row per CDR3 protein. The data hold around 20,000 distinct CDR3 sequences, with around 46% observed a single time. The specimen sequenced was CD4+ T cells from the margin of a lung tumor. The receptors here all came from a male donor with lung adenocarcinoma. The CD4 and CD8 labels of this study may be unreliable.

A word on this clonotype: At one of its ends the junction is not consistent with the germline gene, which may arise from a read error. The genes are TRBV10-3 and TRBJ2-3; D is perhaps TRBD1 (6 bases). Germline CDR1 is ENHRY and CDR2 is SYGVKD. CDR3 length: 15 residues. The CDR3 is CATGHRDGHQDTQYF. The CDR3 bases are TGTGCCACGGGTCACAGGGACGGGCACCAAGATACCCAGTACTTT.

A single count supports this clonotype. An end of the junction differs from the germline gene, which may be a read error. The chain employs TRBV7-6 and TRBJ2-3; 8 nucleotides line up with TRBD2. Germline lookup yields CDR1 SGHVS and CDR2 FNYEAQ. The CDR3 is 16 amino acids. The CDR3, as DNA: TGTGCCAGCACCTCCGCGGGGCGGGAGGCCACAAATACGCAGTATTTT. The encoded protein is CASTSAGREATNTQYF. The complete variable domain, with remaining parts taken from reference TRBV7-6 and TRBJ2-3, reads GAGVSQSPRYKVTKRGQDVALRCDPISGHVSLYWYRQALGQGPEFLTYFNYEAQQDKSGLPNDRFSAERPEGSISTLTIQRTEQRDSAMYRCASTSAGREATNTQYFGPGTRLTVL.

The chain couples TRBV5-1 to TRBJ2-1; the D gene is possibly TRBD1 (7 bases). The DNA end lines up better with TRBJ2-5; the J call may be wrong. CDR3 length: 14 amino acids. Per the germline V gene, CDR1 is SGHRS and CDR2 is YFSETQ. The CDR3: CASSVAGGRETQYF. The CDR3 coding sequence is TGCGCCAGCAGCGTGGCAGGGGGGAGAGAGACCCAGTACTTC.

To note about this clonotype: A much larger clone is a single base away; this may be a read error. This rearrangement joins TRBV7-2 to TRBJ2-1; possibly TRBD2 for D (5 bases). The J call may not be correct, given that the DNA end is closer to TRBJ2-5. CDR1 is SGHTA and CDR2 is FQGNSA in the germline V gene. The CDR3 is 13 residues long. The CDR3 reads CASSLRRGKTQYF. CDR3 coding DNA: TGTGCCAGCAGCTTACGGCGAGGGAAGACCCAGTACTTC.

V is TRBV6-5 and J is TRBJ2-3; 7 bases map to TRBD2. Matching the DNA end better, TRBJ2-7 makes the J call doubtful. The CDR3 has 16 amino acids. Germline-derived CDR1 and CDR2 are MNHEY and SVGAGI. In nucleotides, the CDR3 is TGTGCCAGCAGTTGGTCCAAGGGCGGGAGCGTCAGTGAGCAGTACTTC. Its translation: CASSWSKGGSVSEQYF.

This clonotype was detected ten times or more. V and J are TRBV6-1 and TRBJ2-7; 7 nucleotides align to TRBD1. The CDR3 runs to 14 residues. Germline assignment: CDR1 MNHNS and CDR2 SASEGT. Losses at the gene ends were 6 bases for V and 0 bases for J; bases not matched to a gene: 5. In nucleotides, the CDR3 is TGTGCCAGCAGCAAGACAGGGAGCTCCTACGAGCAGTACTTC. As protein: CASSKTGSSYEQYF.

Of note for this clonotype: The junction departs from germline at one end; a sequencing error may be responsible. The chain links TRBV15 to TRBJ2-4; possible D gene TRBD2, 6 bases. The germline V gene has CDR1 LNHNV and CDR2 YYDKDF (reference sequence). The CDR3 is made up of 16 amino acids. CDR3 coding DNA: TGTGCCACCAGCAGGGAGGGGCTGGGAGCCAGAAACATTCAGTATTTC. The encoded protein is CATSREGLGARNIQYF.

Comment on this clonotype: Sequence at one end of the junction differs from germline and may be a read error. The chain uses TRBV6-4 and TRBJ2-5; D may match TRBD1 or TRBD2 (6 bases each). The CDR3 is 15 residues long. CDR1 and CDR2 from the germline V gene are MRHNA and SNTAGT. Here the CDR3 DNA reads TGTTGCAGGGGTGACGGGGGCGGGGACCAAGAGACCCAGTATTTC. Its translation: CCRGDGGGDQETQYF.

V gene TRBV6-1 combines with J gene TRBJ2-1; D is unresolved. The V gene lost 7 bases and the J gene lost 4 bases, with 5 bases spanning the gap. Germline V gives CDR1 MNHNS, CDR2 SASEGT. The CDR3 totals 11 residues. The CDR3 DNA follows: TGTGCCAGCAAATTTTACAATGAGCAGTTCTTC. This gives the protein CASKFYNEQFF.

The chain carries TRBV27 and TRBJ2-5; a weak D match, TRBD2 (6 bases). This CDR3 comprises 17 residues. Germline CDR1 MNHEY, CDR2 SMNVEV (reference sequence). The V end lost 5 bases, the J end lost 8 bases, and 27 bases lay between the germline ends. In nucleotides, the CDR3 is TGTGCCAGCAGTCCGGGGCGCGGGGCCTCTGGCCCAGATACCCAGTACTTC. Its protein product is CASSPGRGASGPDTQYF.

As concerns this clonotype: The germline gene is not matched at one end of the junction; a read error may be the cause. V and J are TRBV27 and TRBJ2-3; D assignment may be TRBD1 or TRBD2 (5 bases each). This CDR3 is built from 17 residues. Germline CDR1 MNHEY, CDR2 SMNVEV (reference sequence). CDR3 residues: CASSPGRLPSATDTQYF. The CDR3 DNA follows: TGTGCCAGCAGTCCTGGCCGACTACCGTCTGCGACAGACACGCAGTACTTT.

In its sample, this clonotype was seen many times. The V call is TRBV11-3, the J call TRBJ2-2, with 9 bases matching TRBD1. V shed 0 bases and J 8 bases; nucleotides not matched to a gene: 4. This CDR3 has 15 residues. CDR1 and CDR2 from the germline V gene are SGHNT and YENEEA. The CDR3 nucleotides read TGTGCCAGCAGCTTAGAACAGGGGGCGTTTGGGGAGCTGTTTTTT. It specifies CASSLEQGAFGELFF.

A word on this clonotype: A read error may produce the germline difference seen at one junction end. V usage is TRBV6-4 and J usage is TRBJ2-5; 8 bases align to TRBD2. CDR3 size: 15 residues. Germline assignment: CDR1 MRHNA and CDR2 SNTAGT. The CDR3 DNA follows: TGTGCCAGGGGTGACGGGAGCGGGGGCCAAGAGACGCAGTACTTT. Translation gives CARGDGSGGQETQYF.

This clonotype is medium-sized. The chain is built from TRBV6-1 and TRBJ2-1; 8 bases line up with TRBD2. The CDR3 is made up of 16 amino acids. The junction had 12 bases not matched to a gene; V was cut back by 3 bases and J by 8 bases. In germline, CDR1 is MNHNS, CDR2 SASEGT. The CDR3 loop reads CASSDRVVSGIDEQFF. In DNA, the CDR3 is TGTGCCAGCAGTGATCGGGTTGTTAGCGGGATCGATGAGCAGTTCTTC.

In this sample, this clonotype turned up many times. This rearrangement joins TRBV6-4 to TRBJ2-2, with D uncertain. V dropped 2 bases and J dropped 12 bases, with 13 bases sitting between them. In germline, CDR1 is MRHNA, CDR2 SNTAGT. The CDR3 is 13 amino acids. Written as DNA, the CDR3 is TGTGCCAGCAGTGACGAACCCGCTGGGAAGCTGTTTTTT. Its translation is CASSDEPAGKLFF.

This chain joins TRBV6-4 and TRBJ2-5, with 8 bases aligning to TRBD2. The germline gives CDR1 MRHNA, CDR2 SNTAGT. The CDR3 loop spans 15 amino acids. Unmatched junction bases numbered 17, after V lost 9 bases and J lost 8 bases. CDR3: CARGEGAGGRDTQYF. The CDR3 bases are TGTGCCAGGGGTGAAGGGGCGGGAGGCCGAGATACCCAGTACTTC.

In this sample, this clonotype is large. This chain joins TRBV6-5 and TRBJ2-7, with 10 bases aligning to TRBD2. The germline V gene has CDR1 MNHEY and CDR2 SVGAGI. After removal of 4 bases from V and 2 bases from J, the junction contained 2 bases not matched to a gene. The CDR3 loop spans 14 amino acids. CDR3: CASSFGTSAYEQYF. The CDR3 coding sequence is TGTGCCAGCAGTTTTGGGACTAGCGCCTACGAGCAGTACTTC.

This chain connects TRBV14 to TRBJ2-3; D remains ambiguous. V lost 6 bases, J lost 6 bases, and 13 bases lay in between. The CDR3 consists of 13 residues. From germline, CDR1 is SGHDN and CDR2 FVKESK. The CDR3 protein is CASSKVGPDTQYF. For the CDR3, the DNA is TGTGCCAGCAGTAAGGTGGGCCCGGATACGCAGTATTTT. Full variable domain (rest looked up from reference TRBV14 and TRBJ2-3): EAGVTQFPSHSVIEKGQTVTLRCDPISGHDNLYWYRRVMGKEIKFLLHFVKESKQDESGMPNNRFLAERTGGTYSTLKVQPAELEDSGVYFCASSKVGPDTQYFGPGTRLTVL.

This clonotype was seen a few times. This chain connects TRBV3-1 to TRBJ2-2; 10 bases line up with TRBD2. Losses at the gene ends were 4 bases for V and 4 bases for J; bases not matched to a gene: 3. This CDR3 is built from 15 residues. Germline CDR1 reads LGHDT; CDR2 reads YNNKEL (reference sequence). CDR3 sequence reads: CASSRGLAATGELFF. For the CDR3, the DNA is TGTGCCAGCAGCCGCGGACTAGCGGCCACCGGGGAGCTGTTTTTT.

The chain employs TRBV4-1 and TRBJ2-3; 8 positions match TRBD2. Germline V gives CDR1 MGHRA, CDR2 YSYEKL. The V gene end was trimmed by 5 bases and the J gene end by 7 bases; junction bases not matched to a gene: 14. The CDR3 has 16 residues. The CDR3 reads CASSGLAGGAKNTQYF. CDR3 coding DNA: TGCGCCAGCAGCGGCCTGGCGGGAGGAGCCAAGAATACGCAGTATTTT.